The 22 T cell receptor beta chains in this list originate from one sample, sequenced in a study of CD8+CD57+ T cells in acquired aplastic anemia. The template used for profiling TCR beta VDJ and CDR3 was genomic DNA. TCRdb passed the reads through MiXCR, listing each CDR3 protein once. The repertoire holds under 200,000 distinct CDR3 sequences, with less than 60% as singletons. Selection for sequencing was limited to patients who had shown CD8+CD57+ cell expansion by flow cytometry. Sequencing was performed on sorted CD4+, CD8+, or CD8+CD57+ T cells (not recorded which) from PBMCs. The origin of the receptors is a human donor with aplastic anemia.

CDR3 in DNA: TGTGCCAGCAGTTACGGGGGGGTCGAGACCCAGTACTTC. This codes for CASSYGGVETQYF. V gene TRBV5-5 combines with J gene TRBJ2-5, with 8 bases lining up with TRBD2. CDR1 is SGHKS and CDR2 is YYEKEE in the germline V gene (reference sequence). This CDR3 spans 13 amino acids. The V segment lost 5 bases and the J segment 5 bases; nucleotides outside the gene matches: 5.

This clonotype came up once. The J gene is TRBJ2-2, the V gene TRBV7-2; 9 bases match TRBD1. Germline CDR1 SGHTA, CDR2 FQGNSA. Unmatched junction bases numbered 3, after V lost 4 bases and J lost 6 bases. This CDR3 is 14 amino acids long. Written as DNA, the CDR3 is TGTGCCAGCAGCTGGACAGGGGTTGCCGGGGAGCTGTTTTTT. Residues: CASSWTGVAGELFF.

Ten or more counts support this clonotype. V is TRBV20-1 and J is TRBJ1-5; 7 bases agree with TRBD1. Looked up from germline, CDR1 is DFQATT and CDR2 is SNEGSKA (reference sequence). CDR3 length: 13 residues. The ends lost 4 bases at V and 5 bases at J; junction bases unmatched: 5. CDR3 sequence reads: CSATGTVDQPQHF. As DNA, the CDR3 is TGCAGTGCTACCGGGACAGTGGATCAGCCCCAGCATTTT.

V is TRBV15 and J is TRBJ1-2, with D uncertain. The length of the CDR3 is 12 residues. Germline V gene data show CDR1 as LNHNV and CDR2 as YYDKDF (reference sequence). Trimming took 4 bases from V and 6 from J, leaving 9 bases between them. The DNA for the CDR3 is TGTGCCACCAGCAAGGGCTACGATGGCTACACCTTC. Amino acid sequence: CATSKGYDGYTF.

At least ten counts were recorded for this clonotype. V and J are TRBV7-3 and TRBJ2-3; D uncertain. This CDR3 is 15 amino acids long. With 2 bases removed from V and 0 bases from J, the gap between germline ends came to 9 bases. CDR1 and CDR2 (germline): SGHTA, FQGTGA. CDR3 DNA sequence: TGTGCCAGCAGCTTAGGGCGATATAGCACAGATACGCAGTATTTT. Translated: CASSLGRYSTDTQYF.

This clonotype was detected only a few times. This chain uses TRBV24-1 with TRBJ2-3, with 8 bases aligning to TRBD1. The V segment lost 5 bases and the J segment 0 bases; nucleotides outside the gene matches: 9. The CDR3 consists of 17 residues. Germline V gene sequence: CDR1 KGHDR, CDR2 SFDVKD. The CDR3 DNA reads as TGTGCCACCAGTGCCCATCGGACAGGGTCTAGCACAGATACGCAGTATTTT. The encoded protein is CATSAHRTGSSTDTQYF.

In its sample, this clonotype was seen a few times. The chain links TRBV29-1 to TRBJ2-7, with D perhaps TRBD2 (6 bases). The CDR3 consists of 11 residues. Per germline, CDR1 SQVTM and CDR2 ANQGSEA. V lost 7 bases to trimming and J lost 6 bases, with 13 bases between them. CDR3 amino acids: CSALRDSEQYF. CDR3 coding DNA: TGCAGCGCCCTCAGGGACTCCGAGCAGTACTTC.

The chain uses TRBV10-3 and TRBJ1-1; TRBD1 is a possible D gene (5 bases). The V end lost 5 bases, the J end lost 0 bases, and 10 bases lay between the germline ends. This CDR3 has 14 residues. Looked up from germline, CDR1 is ENHRY and CDR2 is SYGVKD. The CDR3 protein is CAISPDSMNTEAFF. As DNA, the CDR3 is TGTGCCATCAGTCCTGACAGCATGAACACTGAAGCTTTCTTT.

The V and J genes are TRBV7-6 and TRBJ1-4, with D uncertain. CDR3 size: 13 residues. Germline V gene lookup returns CDR1 SGHVS and CDR2 FNYEAQ. V was cut by 0 bases and J by 8 bases, with 7 bases left in between. The CDR3 loop reads CASSLAAFEKLFF. As DNA, the CDR3 is TGTGCCAGCAGCTTAGCGGCCTTCGAAAAACTGTTTTTT.

This clonotype has at least ten counts. The chain carries TRBV19 and TRBJ2-5; 11 bases fit TRBD2. In germline, CDR1 is LNHDA, CDR2 SQIVND (reference sequence). The CDR3 is made up of 15 amino acids. V shed 4 bases, J shed 5 bases, and the junction held 6 bases outside the gene matches. The CDR3 nucleotides are TGTGCCAGTAGTACGGGACTAGCGGCTCGGGAGACCCAGTACTTC. Protein product: CASSTGLAARETQYF.

This chain links TRBV10-2 with TRBJ1-3, with D possibly matching TRBD1 (5 bases). V was pared by 8 bases and J by 4 bases, with 15 bases between. Germline assignment: CDR1 WSHSY and CDR2 SAAADI. The CDR3 covers 14 residues. The CDR3 here is CASVGTGTGNTIYF. In DNA, the CDR3 is TGCGCCAGCGTGGGTACAGGAACCGGAAACACCATATATTTT.

This chain links TRBV9 with TRBJ2-7; tentative D call: TRBD1 (6 bases). The V end was cut by 0 bases, the J end by 4 bases, with 11 bases between. CDR1 is SGDLS, CDR2 YYNGEE, per germline. This CDR3 contains 14 residues. CDR3 sequence reads: CASSVGGQRYEQYF. CDR3 coding DNA: TGTGCCAGCAGCGTAGGCGGACAGAGATACGAGCAGTACTTC.

The DNA of the CDR3 is TGTGCCACCAGTGATTCACAGGGTCCCAATCAGCCCCAGCATTTT. Translating it yields CATSDSQGPNQPQHF. V is TRBV24-1 and J is TRBJ1-5; tentative D call: TRBD1 (6 bases). CDR3 length: 15 amino acids. Trimming pared 2 bases from V and 3 bases from J, leaving 10 bases between. Germline assignment: CDR1 KGHDR and CDR2 SFDVKD.

This clonotype was observed at least ten times. The chain links TRBV2 to TRBJ1-5; no clear D gene. Germline CDR1 reads SNHLY; CDR2 reads FYNNEI. Trimming stripped 6 bases from V and 9 bases from J, with 12 bases between. The CDR3 runs to 12 residues. CDR3 residues: CASSPVGRPQHF. As DNA, the CDR3 is TGTGCCAGCAGCCCGGTCGGACGGCCCCAGCATTTT.

This chain joins TRBV19 and TRBJ2-7; 10 positions agree with TRBD1. The CDR3 is 15 amino acids. The trim removed 5 bases at V and 3 bases at J, leaving 7 bases unmatched. CDR1 and CDR2 from the germline V gene are LNHDA and SQIVND (reference sequence). CDR3 nucleotides: TGTGCCAGTAGTGCAGCCCGGGACAGGGGCTACGAGCAGTACTTC. Translation gives CASSAARDRGYEQYF.

This clonotype showed up many times. The genes are TRBV5-1 and TRBJ1-2; D is ambiguous. CDR1 is SGHRS, CDR2 YFSETQ, per germline. This CDR3 is 13 amino acids long. Trimming took off 4 bases at V and 4 bases at J, with 11 bases between the two ends. The CDR3 spells CASSTDGLYGYTF. As DNA, the CDR3 is TGCGCCAGCAGCACCGACGGCCTCTATGGCTACACCTTC.

The rearrangement uses TRBV7-2 and TRBJ2-7; no definite D call. CDR1 SGHTA and CDR2 FQGNSA come from the germline V gene. With 5 bases removed from V and 4 bases from J, the gap between germline ends came to 12 bases. CDR3 length equals 13 residues. CDR3 in amino acids: CASSHADTYEQYF. CDR3 nucleotide sequence: TGTGCCAGCAGCCATGCTGATACTTACGAGCAGTACTTC.

This rearrangement joins TRBV28 to TRBJ2-3; D is unclear. This CDR3 is 12 amino acids long. V dropped 4 bases and J dropped 3 bases, with 5 bases sitting between them. CDR1 MDHEN and CDR2 SYDVKM come from the germline V gene. As DNA, the CDR3 is TGTGCCAGCAGTTATAGTACAGATACGCAGTATTTT. Translation: CASSYSTDTQYF.

This clonotype showed up many times. The chain recombines TRBV5-1 with TRBJ2-7; possibly TRBD2 for D (5 bases). The ends were cut back, 4 bases at V and 7 bases at J, with 12 bases in the middle. Germline V CDR1 and CDR2: SGHRS, YFSETQ. This CDR3 has 12 residues. CDR3: CASSPHGVEQYF. The DNA of the CDR3 is TGCGCCAGCAGCCCCCACGGGGTGGAGCAGTACTTC.

This clonotype was seen ten or more times. The chain recombines TRBV19 with TRBJ2-7; D is uncertain. Trimming pared 3 bases from V and 0 bases from J, leaving 9 bases between. In germline, CDR1 is LNHDA, CDR2 SQIVND (reference sequence). The CDR3 loop spans 14 amino acids. DNA of the CDR3: TGTGCCAGTAGTATCGGCGTGAACTCCTACGAGCAGTACTTC. As protein: CASSIGVNSYEQYF.

About this clonotype: This could be a read error, since a much larger clone is one nucleotide away. The V and J genes are TRBV10-3 and TRBJ2-7; D may be TRBD1 (6 bases). V was pared by 10 bases and J by 2 bases, with 9 bases between. Per the germline V gene, CDR1 is ENHRY and CDR2 is SYGVKD. This CDR3 comprises 11 residues. CDR3 DNA: TGTGCCAGCAGGGGTACCTACGAGCAGTACGTC. Translation gives CASRGTYEQYV.

The V gene is TRBV25-1, the J gene TRBJ2-2; D is unresolved. Trimming removed 8 bases at V and 6 bases at J, with 7 bases between. This CDR3 spans 11 amino acids. The germline V gene has CDR1 MGHDK and CDR2 SYGVNS. The CDR3 DNA follows: TGTGCCAGCGTGTCCTCCGGGGAGCTGTTTTTT. Its protein product is CASVSSGELFF.